Listed here are 30 T cell receptor beta chains from one sample, sequenced in a study of CD8 T cell repertoires and HIV-1 epitope variants. Libraries were prepared by immunoSEQ multiplex PCR; TCRdb keeps only in-frame clonotypes and omits some of them. The top ten hold about a quarter of the sample, which has 95,000 or so clones, around 75% seen once. Sequencing was performed on uncultured baseline CD8+ T cells from peripheral blood mononuclear cells (PBMCs). These receptors were taken from a male donor with HIV.

The chain links TRBV7-2 to TRBJ2-3; the match to TRBD2 covers 8 bases. The CDR3 length is 16 residues. CDR1 is SGHTA and CDR2 is FQGNSA in the germline V gene. V lost 5 bases to trimming and J lost 4 bases; unmatched junction nucleotides: 11. The CDR3 nucleotides read TGTGCCAGCAGCCCCGGACTAGCCCCTACTTCAGATACGCAGTATTTT. Protein: CASSPGLAPTSDTQYF.

This clone was observed a handful of times. This chain connects TRBV9 to TRBJ2-1, with D hard to call. This CDR3 spans 15 amino acids. CDR1 and CDR2 from the germline V gene are SGDLS and YYNGEE. V was shortened by 2 bases and J by 2 bases, with 11 bases between the two germline ends. CDR3 in amino acids: CASSVDPATYNEQFF. The CDR3, as DNA: TGTGCCAGCAGCGTCGACCCAGCGACCTACAATGAGCAGTTCTTC.

The chain links TRBV29-1 to TRBJ2-3; 7 positions agree with TRBD2. Unmatched junction bases numbered 3, after V lost 4 bases and J lost 2 bases. Per germline, CDR1 SQVTM and CDR2 ANQGSEA. The CDR3 has 13 amino acids. CDR3 in amino acids: CSVALANTDTQYF. CDR3 nucleotides: TGCAGCGTTGCACTAGCGAACACAGATACGCAGTATTTT.

The chain uses TRBV28 and TRBJ2-7; 9 nucleotides line up with TRBD1. The CDR3 has 14 amino acids. The germline V gene encodes CDR1 MDHEN and CDR2 SYDVKM. V trimming: 5 bases; J trimming: 7 bases; junction bases outside the gene matches: 9. CDR3 nucleotides: TGTGCCAGCAGTGTCTACGGGACAGGGAGGGAGCAGTACTTC. Translating it yields CASSVYGTGREQYF.

The rearrangement links TRBV2 to TRBJ2-5, with D perhaps TRBD1 or TRBD2 (5 bases each). The germline gives CDR1 SNHLY, CDR2 FYNNEI. V lost 7 bases, J lost 4 bases, and 10 bases lay in between. This CDR3 spans 12 amino acids. Here the CDR3 DNA reads TGTGCCAGCACGGGGCAGGGAGAGACCCAGTACTTC. Its translation: CASTGQGETQYF.

This rearrangement joins TRBV5-1 to TRBJ1-4; weak D call: TRBD1 (5 bases). V was shortened by 1 base and J by 6 bases, with 10 bases between the two germline ends. CDR1 is SGHRS, CDR2 YFSETQ, per germline. This CDR3 has 14 residues. CDR3 residues: CASSLMGQHEKLFF. In DNA, the CDR3 is TGCGCCAGCAGCTTGATGGGGCAACATGAAAAACTGTTTTTT.

This chain links TRBV6-1 with TRBJ2-5, with D perhaps TRBD2 (5 bases). The CDR3 is made up of 13 amino acids. The germline V gene encodes CDR1 MNHNS and CDR2 SASEGT. Trimming pared 6 bases from V and 5 bases from J, leaving 13 bases between. Written as DNA, the CDR3 is TGTGCCAGCAGCTCCACTAGGTACGAGACCCAGTACTTC. Encoded protein: CASSSTRYETQYF.

V and J are TRBV18 and TRBJ1-2; D might be TRBD1 (6 bases). Germline CDR1 is KGHSH and CDR2 is LQKENI. Trimming removed 3 bases at V and 8 bases at J, with 22 bases between. The CDR3 loop spans 16 amino acids. The DNA for the CDR3 is TGTGCCAGCTCACCGATGAATCCAGGGGAGAATAGAGGCTACACCTTC. This encodes CASSPMNPGENRGYTF. Drawing the rest from reference TRBV18 and TRBJ1-2, the complete variable domain is NAGVMQNPRHLVRRRGQEARLRCSPMKGHSHVYWYRQLPEEGLKFMVYLQKENIIDESGMPKERFSAEFPKEGPSILRIQQVVRGDSAAYFCASSPMNPGENRGYTFGSGTRLTVV.

This clone was counted between two and nine times. The chain uses TRBV13 and TRBJ1-3; tentatively, D is TRBD1 (5 bases). V gave up 6 bases and J gave up 4 bases, with 7 bases separating them. CDR1 is PRHDT, CDR2 FYEKMQ, per germline (reference sequence). The CDR3 contains 12 residues. The CDR3 DNA follows: TGTGCCAGCAGACGACAGGGAAACACCATATATTTT. The encoded protein is CASRRQGNTIYF.

The J gene is TRBJ2-7, the V gene TRBV6-6; weak D call: TRBD1 (5 bases). V was pared by 0 bases and J by 3 bases, with 15 bases between. This CDR3 has 16 amino acids. CDR1 is MNHNY, CDR2 SVGAGI, per germline (reference sequence). The CDR3 coding sequence is TGTGCCAGCAGTTACTCGTCCTCTAGACAGCACTACGAGCAGTACTTC. Its protein product is CASSYSSSRQHYEQYF.

The rearrangement links TRBV30 to TRBJ1-6, with D perhaps TRBD1 (6 bases). The V and J ends lost 1 base and 7 bases respectively, with 14 bases between them. The CDR3 extends over 15 amino acids. Germline CDR1 GTSNPN, CDR2 SVGIG (reference sequence). The CDR3 coding sequence is TGTGCCTGGAGTGGGCACAGGGTCCAAAATTCACCCCTCCACTTT. It translates to CAWSGHRVQNSPLHF.

The rearrangement joins TRBV6-5 to TRBJ1-3; 8 nucleotides agree with TRBD1. With 4 bases clipped from V and 3 bases from J, the junction kept 5 bases outside the gene matches. The CDR3 has 15 residues. The V gene's germline CDR1 is MNHEY and CDR2 SVGAGI. The CDR3 DNA reads TGTGCCAGCAGTTCGGATGACAGGGGTGGAAACACCATATATTTT. Translating it yields CASSSDDRGGNTIYF.

The rearrangement joins TRBV28 to TRBJ2-2, with D possibly matching TRBD1 (6 bases). The CDR3 loop spans 18 amino acids. The germline CDR1 and CDR2 sequences are MDHEN and SYDVKM. Trimming removed 5 bases from V and 1 base from J, with 20 bases in between. The CDR3 protein is CASSPLLTGFLNTGELFF. CDR3 sequence (DNA): TGTGCCAGCAGTCCGCTACTCACAGGGTTTCTGAACACCGGGGAGCTGTTTTTT.

The chain combines TRBV15 with TRBJ2-7, with D unclear. Germline V gives CDR1 LNHNV, CDR2 YYDKDF (reference sequence). V was clipped by 1 base and J by 5 bases, with 6 bases between them. CDR3 length: 12 amino acids. CDR3 in amino acids: CATSRALDEQYF. In DNA form, the CDR3 reads TGTGCCACCAGCAGAGCGTTAGACGAGCAGTACTTC.

The gene calls are TRBV5-4 and TRBJ2-7, with 8 nucleotides matching TRBD1. Germline-derived CDR1 and CDR2 are SGHNT and YYREEE (reference sequence). The CDR3 is 15 residues long. With 4 bases clipped from V and 0 bases from J, the junction kept 6 bases outside the gene matches. CDR3 amino acids: CASSQDRGTSYEQYF. The CDR3 DNA is TGTGCCAGCAGCCAAGACAGGGGTACCTCCTACGAGCAGTACTTC.

This chain uses TRBV7-6 with TRBJ2-4, with a tentative D call TRBD2 (6 bases). The germline V gene encodes CDR1 SGHVS and CDR2 FNYEAQ. The CDR3 covers 18 residues. Trimming cost V 3 bases and J 0 bases, with 18 bases left between them. The CDR3 DNA reads TGTGCCAGCAGCTTTCTCGGTGCGGGAACCAGAGCCAAAAACATTCAGTACTTC. This sequence encodes CASSFLGAGTRAKNIQYF.

The chain is built from TRBV9 and TRBJ2-1; 7 nucleotides line up with TRBD2. V shed 3 bases and J 2 bases; nucleotides not matched to a gene: 5. The germline CDR1 and CDR2 sequences are SGDLS and YYNGEE. The CDR3 spans 15 residues. The CDR3 bases are TGTGCCAGCAGCGCCCTGGGGGGGGCCTACAATGAGCAGTTCTTC. This codes for CASSALGGAYNEQFF.

The J gene is TRBJ2-2, the V gene TRBV5-5; the D is unclear. There are 14 residues in the CDR3. Trimming cost V 2 bases and J 5 bases, with 10 bases left between them. The germline V gene has CDR1 SGHKS and CDR2 YYEKEE (reference sequence). The DNA of the CDR3 is TGTGCCAGCAGCTTTCCACGAGAGACCGGGGAGCTGTTTTTT. It codes for CASSFPRETGELFF.

The V call is TRBV5-1, the J call TRBJ2-3, with D possibly called TRBD1 or TRBD2 (6 bases each). The V and J ends lost 0 bases and 2 bases respectively, with 13 bases between them. In germline, CDR1 is SGHRS, CDR2 YFSETQ. CDR3 length: 16 amino acids. For the CDR3, the DNA is TGCGCCAGCAGCTTGGGTCCCGGGGGCCACACAGATACGCAGTATTTT. Translating it yields CASSLGPGGHTDTQYF.

The chain carries TRBV6-5 and TRBJ2-7; 8 bases map to TRBD1. The length of the CDR3 is 14 residues. J gave up 4 bases and V 5 bases, and 7 bases lay outside the gene matches. Germline V gene sequence: CDR1 MNHEY, CDR2 SVGAGI. The CDR3 loop is CASSLDRVRYEQYF. The CDR3 DNA reads TGTGCCAGCAGTCTGGACAGGGTGCGATACGAGCAGTACTTC.

This clone came up once. V usage is TRBV30 and J usage is TRBJ2-3; 9 bases line up with TRBD1. The CDR3 covers 17 residues. V shed 3 bases, J shed 1 base, and the junction held 11 bases outside the gene matches. Germline CDR1 and CDR2: GTSNPN and SVGIG (reference sequence). The CDR3 DNA is TGTGCCTGGAGCCTCCGGACAGGGGCCGGGGGCACAGATACGCAGTATTTT. Protein: CAWSLRTGAGGTDTQYF.

This sequence joins TRBV19 and TRBJ1-4; D call uncertain. V lost 5 bases, J lost 1 base, and 11 bases lay in between. The CDR3 sequence is 15 residues long. The germline gives CDR1 LNHDA, CDR2 SQIVND (reference sequence). CDR3 region: CASSLQTGTNEKLFF. CDR3 DNA sequence: TGTGCCAGTAGTCTCCAGACGGGAACTAATGAAAAACTGTTTTTT. The whole variable domain, remainder taken from reference TRBV19 and TRBJ1-4, is DGGITQSPKYLFRKEGQNVTLSCEQNLNHDAMYWYRQDPGQGLRLIYYSQIVNDFQKGDIAEGYSVSREKKESFPLTVTSAQKNPTAFYLCASSLQTGTNEKLFFGSGTQLSVL.

The chain recombines TRBV19 with TRBJ2-2; D remains ambiguous. The ends were cut back, 2 bases at V and 5 bases at J, with 12 bases in the middle. The germline gives CDR1 LNHDA, CDR2 SQIVND (reference sequence). The CDR3 length is 15 residues. CDR3 nucleotides: TGTGCCAGTAGTATAAGGGTGTTTGTTACCGGGGAGCTGTTTTTT. It encodes CASSIRVFVTGELFF.

The rearrangement uses TRBV5-1 and TRBJ2-1; 9 bases line up with TRBD1. The V gene's germline CDR1 is SGHRS and CDR2 YFSETQ. After removal of 1 base from V and 4 bases from J, the junction contained 6 bases not matched to a gene. The CDR3 contains 16 residues. For the CDR3, the DNA is TGCGCCAGCAGCTTGCGTGGGACAGGGAGATACAATGAGCAGTTCTTC. It translates to CASSLRGTGRYNEQFF.

The chain combines TRBV30 with TRBJ2-5; 9 bases agree with TRBD1. Germline V gene sequence: CDR1 GTSNPN, CDR2 SVGIG (reference sequence). V lost 1 base and J lost 5; bases outside the gene matches: 8. This CDR3 has 15 amino acids. CDR3 loop: CAWSGGTGSIETQYF. The CDR3 nucleotides are TGTGCCTGGAGTGGTGGGACAGGGAGTATTGAGACCCAGTACTTC.

The V and J genes are TRBV6-5 and TRBJ1-1; no clear D gene. Trimming pared 4 bases from V and 0 bases from J, leaving 9 bases between. CDR3 length: 14 amino acids. CDR1 and CDR2 from the germline V gene are MNHEY and SVGAGI. For the CDR3, the DNA is TGTGCCAGCAGTTCTCACAGCTTGAACACTGAAGCTTTCTTT. As protein: CASSSHSLNTEAFF.

This chain links TRBV9 with TRBJ1-2, with a tentative D call TRBD1 (6 bases). The CDR3 contains 14 residues. CDR1 and CDR2 from the germline V gene are SGDLS and YYNGEE. V was cut by 4 bases and J by 3 bases, with 13 bases left in between. CDR3 amino acids: CASSSPGGYYGYTF. The CDR3 DNA follows: TGTGCCAGCAGCTCGCCGGGGGGCTACTATGGCTACACCTTC.

In its sample, this clone was seen a few times. The chain couples TRBV5-4 to TRBJ2-5; D possibly corresponds to TRBD1 (5 bases). With 0 bases removed from V and 7 bases from J, the gap between germline ends came to 16 bases. Germline CDR1 and CDR2: SGHNT and YYREEE (reference sequence). CDR3 length: 15 amino acids. As DNA, the CDR3 is TGTGCCAGCAGCTTGGGACAGCGATTGGGTGGGACCCAGTACTTC. Amino acids: CASSLGQRLGGTQYF.

This rearrangement joins TRBV7-2 to TRBJ1-2; unclear D gene. V was shortened by 5 bases and J by 0 bases, with 13 bases between the two germline ends. This CDR3 spans 15 amino acids. CDR1 and CDR2 (germline): SGHTA, FQGNSA. CDR3 region: CASSPLVLANYGYTF. The CDR3 DNA reads as TGTGCCAGCAGCCCTCTCGTGTTAGCTAACTATGGCTACACCTTC. Together with reference TRBV7-2 and TRBJ1-2, the CDR3 gives the full variable domain: GAGVSQSPSNKVTEKGKDVELRCDPISGHTALYWYRQSLGQGLEFLIYFQGNSAPDKSGLPSDRFSAERTGGSVSTLTIQRTQQEDSAVYLCASSPLVLANYGYTFGSGTRLTVV.

V gene TRBV7-3 combines with J gene TRBJ2-1, with D possibly being TRBD1 or TRBD2 (6 bases each). This CDR3 contains 15 residues. With 6 bases removed from V and 4 bases from J, the gap between germline ends came to 16 bases. Germline V gene sequence: CDR1 SGHTA, CDR2 FQGTGA. The CDR3 DNA reads TGTGCCAGCAGTTACCGTGGGGGGCGTTACAATGAGCAGTTCTTC. Its translation is CASSYRGGRYNEQFF.